The present TCR beta chain was sequenced within a study of Graves' ophthalmopathy and Graves' hyperthyroidism. Study-level points and caveats: The model achieved 70.59% sensitivity and 72.22% specificity for ophthalmopathy progression. In blood appeared most of the expanded thyroid clonotypes whose frequency exceeded 0.001.

Excluded: other autoimmune disease, uncontrolled infection, pregnancy or lactation. A note on this clonotype: Its antigen is not identified.

CDR1 and CDR2 (germline): MGHDK, SYGVNS. Unmatched junction bases numbered 12, after V lost 9 bases and J lost 3 bases. The CDR3 covers 15 residues. Using RNA transcripts, the TCR beta CDR3 regions were amplified. The first-round RT-PCR employed HTBI primers together with the Qiagen OneStep RT-PCR kit. A multiplex PCR was then performed as the second round. One entry per CDR3 protein results from TCRdb running MiXCR on the multiplex PCR reads. Here the sample spans 1 million to 1.3 million distinct CDR3 sequences, about 35% being singletons. This sequence originates from an adult man with Graves' hyperthyroidism. The chain employs TRBV25-1 and TRBJ2-7, with 9 nucleotides matching TRBD1. The sample taken for sequencing was peripheral blood or thyroid tissue (not recorded which). Here the CDR3 reads CASRGGTGTFYEQYF. The CDR3 DNA follows: TGTGCCAGTAGGGGAGGGACAGGGACTTTCTACGAGCAGTACTTC.